This paragraph reports one TCR beta chain. These data come from a study of shared clonotypes between healthy human individuals. Positively selected for CCR7, the CD45RO-negative cells used as naive CD8 cells excluded terminally differentiated effector memory CD45RA+ cells. Adult donors, all healthy and HIV-negative, had no recent acute infections or vaccinations. Only in-frame clones appear in the TCRdb table, and some are missing; sequencing was by immunoSEQ multiplex PCR. The data show hundreds of thousands of clones, around 96% seen once. Germline CDR1 and CDR2: SEHNR and FQNEAQ (reference sequence). The CDR3 runs to 14 residues. The germline V and J ends were trimmed by 2 bases and 5 bases, with 11 bases remaining between them.

The sample consisted of naive CD8+ T cells sorted from blood. This chain links TRBV7-9 with TRBJ2-3; D remains unclear. The receptor's source is a man aged 30 to 39 in good health. The CDR3 spells CASSLLGLGDTQYF. The CDR3 region has the DNA TGTGCCAGCAGCTTACTCGGCTTAGGAGATACGCAGTATTTT. Full variable domain (rest looked up from reference TRBV7-9 and TRBJ2-3): DTGVSQNPRHKITKRGQNVTFRCDPISEHNRLYWYRQTLGQGPEFLTYFQNEAQLEKSRLLSDRFSAERPKGSFSTLEIQRTEQGDSAMYLCASSLLGLGDTQYFGPGTRLTVL.